The 9 T cell receptor beta chains presented below share a single source sample, sequenced in a study of blood T cells in healthy people across ages. A second about 7 to 11 cycle PCR used barcoded and J-beta primers. TCRdb passed the 5' RACE reads through MiXCR, listing each CDR3 protein once. Found here are over 1.5 million distinct CDR3 sequences, 49% of them singletons; the top ten hold 2.1%. Sequenced material: blood. Source of these receptors: a woman aged 40 to 50 in good health.

This clonotype has just a few counts. The CDR3 DNA sequence: TGTGCCAGTCTCGGACCAGACTACGAGCAGTACTTC. Encoded protein: CASLGPDYEQYF. The V and J genes are TRBV27 and TRBJ2-7; D gene ambiguous. The CDR3 consists of 12 residues. Trimming took off 9 bases at V and 3 bases at J, with 12 bases between the two ends. Germline V gives CDR1 MNHEY, CDR2 SMNVEV (reference sequence).

The sample holds one count of this clonotype. The junction does not match germline at one end; this may be a read error. The chain is built from TRBV6-5 and TRBJ2-3; D uncertain. Germline V gives CDR1 MNHEY, CDR2 SVGAGI. The CDR3 runs 14 residues. The CDR3 DNA sequence: TGTGCCAGCAGTGACTCGTTTCGCACAAATACGCAGTATTTT. Encoded protein: CASSDSFRTNTQYF.

The DNA for the CDR3 is TGCGCCAGCAGCCATGGGTGGGGGGTGTGGCACAATGAGCAGTTCTTC. As protein: CASSHGWGVWHNEQFF. The V gene is TRBV4-3, the J gene TRBJ2-1; TRBD2 is a possible D gene (6 bases). Germline CDR1 reads LGHNA; CDR2 reads YSLEER. With 3 bases removed from V and 5 bases from J, the gap between germline ends came to 17 bases. This CDR3 contains 16 residues.

This clonotype has a handful of counts. The chain joins TRBV4-2 to TRBJ1-4; tentatively, D is TRBD1 (6 bases). Germline V gene lookup returns CDR1 LGHNA and CDR2 YNFKEQ. This CDR3 spans 16 amino acids. Deletions cut 1 base from V and 8 bases from J, with 17 bases between. The CDR3 DNA reads as TGTGCCAGCAGCCAAGGAGGGGAAGGGGGGTACGAAAAACTGTTTTTT. Translating it yields CASSQGGEGGYEKLFF.

This clonotype was picked up one time. The rearrangement links TRBV20-1 to TRBJ2-2; D is unresolved. Germline V gives CDR1 DFQATT, CDR2 SNEGSKA (reference sequence). V dropped 1 base and J dropped 3 bases, with 9 bases sitting between them. This CDR3 has 14 residues. CDR3 DNA sequence: TGCAGTGCTAGAGCAGGACCCCACACCGGGGAGCTGTTTTTT. It is translated as CSARAGPHTGELFF.

There are a few counts of this clonotype. The chain employs TRBV4-1 and TRBJ2-7; 7 nucleotides match TRBD1. With 1 base clipped from V and 3 bases from J, the junction kept 12 bases outside the gene matches. Germline V CDR1 and CDR2: MGHRA, YSYEKL. The CDR3 runs 17 residues. This CDR3 reads CASSQAWENRGSYEQYF. In DNA, the CDR3 is TGCGCCAGCAGCCAAGCATGGGAGAACAGGGGTAGCTACGAGCAGTACTTC.

The chain links TRBV7-9 to TRBJ1-2; 11 nucleotides line up with TRBD1. V gave up 5 bases and J gave up 4 bases; unmatched junction bases: 12. The CDR3 covers 17 residues. CDR1 is SEHNR, CDR2 FQNEAQ, per germline (reference sequence). The CDR3 sequence: CASSGRDRGNWLYGYTF. The CDR3 DNA follows: TGTGCCAGCAGCGGCCGGGACAGGGGGAATTGGCTCTATGGCTACACCTTC.

V gene TRBV20-1 combines with J gene TRBJ1-2; D unclear. There are 11 residues in the CDR3. Trimming took off 6 bases at V and 3 bases at J, with 8 bases between the two ends. CDR1 and CDR2 from the germline V gene are DFQATT and SNEGSKA (reference sequence). The CDR3 protein is CSAKPHYGYTF. DNA of the CDR3: TGCAGTGCGAAGCCCCACTATGGCTACACCTTC.

This clonotype was seen at least ten times. The chain joins TRBV12-3 or TRBV12-4 to TRBJ1-1, with D possibly being TRBD1 (5 bases). The length of the CDR3 is 11 residues. V dropped 6 bases and J dropped 5 bases, with 7 bases sitting between them. CDR3 amino acids: CASSRGTEAFF. CDR3 DNA: TGTGCCAGCAGCCGGGGGACTGAAGCTTTCTTT.